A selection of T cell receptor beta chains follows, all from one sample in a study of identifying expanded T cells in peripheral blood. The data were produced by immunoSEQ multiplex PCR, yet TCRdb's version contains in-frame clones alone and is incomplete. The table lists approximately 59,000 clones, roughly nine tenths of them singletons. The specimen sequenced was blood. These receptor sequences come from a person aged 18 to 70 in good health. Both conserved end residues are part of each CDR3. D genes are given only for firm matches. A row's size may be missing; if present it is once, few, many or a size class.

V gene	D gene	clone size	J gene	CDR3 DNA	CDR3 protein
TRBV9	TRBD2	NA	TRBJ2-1	TGTGCCAGCAGCGTAGCTACTAGCGGGGACACGGGAGAGCAGTTCTTC	CASSVATSGDTGEQFF
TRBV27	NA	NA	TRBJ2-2	TGTGCCAGCAGTTTAATCCGGAACACCGGGGAGCTGTTTTTT	CASSLIRNTGELFF
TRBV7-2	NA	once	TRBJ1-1	TGTGCCAGCAGCCTTCTAACGACAGGCCCGAACACTGAAGCTTTCTTT	CASSLLTTGPNTEAFF
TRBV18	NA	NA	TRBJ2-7	TGTGCCAGCTCATCACCGCCGAGTAACGAGCAGTACTTC	CASSSPPSNEQYF
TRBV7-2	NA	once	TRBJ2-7	TGTGCCAGCAGCTTAGTGAAGGGTCCCCAGAACGAGCAGTACTTC	CASSLVKGPQNEQYF
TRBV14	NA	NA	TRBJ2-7	TGTGCCAGCAGCCAAGATCGACGGGGCGAGCAGTACTTC	CASSQDRRGEQYF
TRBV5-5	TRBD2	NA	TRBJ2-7	TGTGCCAGCAGCTTGGTTATTAGCGGGAGCGGCGAGCAGTACTTC	CASSLVISGSGEQYF
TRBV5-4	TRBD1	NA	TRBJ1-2	TGTGCCAGCAGCTTGTGGGACAGGGATGGCTACACCTTC	CASSLWDRDGYTF
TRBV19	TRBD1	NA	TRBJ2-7	TGTGCCAGTAGCCCTGGGACAGGGGCCTACGAGCAGTACTTC	CASSPGTGAYEQYF
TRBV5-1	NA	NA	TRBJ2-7	TGCGCCAGCAGCTTGGAGCCCTGGTCCTACGAGCAGTACTTC	CASSLEPWSYEQYF
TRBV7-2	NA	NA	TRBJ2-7	TGTGCCAGCAGCTTCGGACGGGAACCCTCCTACGAGCAGTACTTC	CASSFGREPSYEQYF
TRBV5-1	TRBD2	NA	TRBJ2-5	TGCGCCAGCAGCTTGGAGGTAGCGGGGGGCCCTCAGTACTTC	CASSLEVAGGPQYF
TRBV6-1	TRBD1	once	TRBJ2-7	TGTGCCAGCAGTTCGGGACAGTCTTACGAGCAGTACTTC	CASSSGQSYEQYF
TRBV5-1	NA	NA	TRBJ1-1	TGCGCCAGCAGCTTGGTGGGAGGACAGAACACTGAAGCTTTCTTT	CASSLVGGQNTEAFF
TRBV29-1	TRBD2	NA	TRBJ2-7	TGCAGCGTTGAAGCTATTCCTAGCGGGAGCATTTACGAGCAGTACTTC	CSVEAIPSGSIYEQYF
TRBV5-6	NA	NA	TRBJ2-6	TGTGCCAGCTCCTCCTATGGAGGGGCCAACGTCCTGACTTTC	CASSSYGGANVLTF
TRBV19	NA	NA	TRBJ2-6	TGTGCCAGTAGTCAAGCGGGTAATTACGGGGCCAACGTCCTGACTTTC	CASSQAGNYGANVLTF